This TCR beta chain was identified during a study of T cells after yellow fever vaccination. The ends were cut back, 4 bases at V and 4 bases at J, with 10 bases in the middle. Germline CDR1 and CDR2: SQVTM and ANQGSEA. This CDR3 is built from 12 residues. TCRdb called the 5' RACE reads again in MiXCR, with one record for every CDR3 protein. The sample has a few hundred thousand distinct CDR3 sequences, 8% to 10% seen once; the top ten hold about a sixth. Whole-study findings and limits: Peak timing came faster in the weaker secondary response, day 5 versus 15.

This clonotype has a handful of counts. Its specificity is not known. This TCR was sampled from a young man who received the YFV17D yellow fever vaccine. The V call is TRBV29-1, the J call TRBJ1-2; no clear D gene. The material was PBMCs, obtained on the day of the first yellow fever vaccination. CDR3 nucleotides: TGCAGCGTTGCGGGTAGTGTCTATGGCTACACCTTC. It codes for CSVAGSVYGYTF.